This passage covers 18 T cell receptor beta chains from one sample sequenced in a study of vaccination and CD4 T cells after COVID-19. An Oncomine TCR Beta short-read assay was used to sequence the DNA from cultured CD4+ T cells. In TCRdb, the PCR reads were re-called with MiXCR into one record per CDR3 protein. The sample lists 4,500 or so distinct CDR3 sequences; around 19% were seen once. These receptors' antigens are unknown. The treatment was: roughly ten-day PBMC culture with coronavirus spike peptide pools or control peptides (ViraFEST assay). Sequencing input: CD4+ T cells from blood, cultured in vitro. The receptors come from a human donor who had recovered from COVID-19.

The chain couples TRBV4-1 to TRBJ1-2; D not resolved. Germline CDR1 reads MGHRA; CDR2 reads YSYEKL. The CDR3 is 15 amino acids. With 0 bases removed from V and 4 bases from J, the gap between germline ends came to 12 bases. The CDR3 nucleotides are TGCGCCAGCAGCCAAGATTTAACAGAAGGCTATGGCTACACCTTC. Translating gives CASSQDLTEGYGYTF.

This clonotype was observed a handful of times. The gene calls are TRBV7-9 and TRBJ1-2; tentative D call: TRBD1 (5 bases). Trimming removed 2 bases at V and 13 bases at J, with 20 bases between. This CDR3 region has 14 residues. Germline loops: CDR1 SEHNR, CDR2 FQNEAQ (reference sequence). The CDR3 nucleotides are TGTGCCAGCAGCTTAAATAGGGGACCCCTCGGGGCCACCTTC. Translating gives CASSLNRGPLGATF.

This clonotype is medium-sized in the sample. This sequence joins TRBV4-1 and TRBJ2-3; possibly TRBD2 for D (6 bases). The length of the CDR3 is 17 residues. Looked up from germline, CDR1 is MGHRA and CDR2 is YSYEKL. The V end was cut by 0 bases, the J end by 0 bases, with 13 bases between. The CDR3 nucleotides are TGCGCCAGCAGCCAAGATTTGGGGACTTATAGCACAGATACGCAGTATTTT. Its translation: CASSQDLGTYSTDTQYF.

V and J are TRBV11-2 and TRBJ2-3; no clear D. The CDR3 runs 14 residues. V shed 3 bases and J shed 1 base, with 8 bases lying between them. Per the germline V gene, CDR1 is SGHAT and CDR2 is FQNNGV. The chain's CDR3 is CASSFLGGTDTQYF. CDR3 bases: TGTGCCAGCAGCTTCCTAGGCGGCACAGATACGCAGTATTTT.

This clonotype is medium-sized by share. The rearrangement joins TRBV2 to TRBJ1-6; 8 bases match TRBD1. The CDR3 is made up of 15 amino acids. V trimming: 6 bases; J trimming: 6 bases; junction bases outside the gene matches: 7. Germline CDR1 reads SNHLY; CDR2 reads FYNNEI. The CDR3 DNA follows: TGTGCCAGCAGCCGCACCGGACAGGGTAATTCACCCCTCCACTTT. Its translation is CASSRTGQGNSPLHF. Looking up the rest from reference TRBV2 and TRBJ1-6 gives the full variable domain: EPEVTQTPSHQVTQMGQEVILRCVPISNHLYFYWYRQILGQKVEFLVSFYNNEISEKSEIFDDQFSVERPDGSNFTLKIRSTKLEDSAMYFCASSRTGQGNSPLHFGNGTRLTVT.

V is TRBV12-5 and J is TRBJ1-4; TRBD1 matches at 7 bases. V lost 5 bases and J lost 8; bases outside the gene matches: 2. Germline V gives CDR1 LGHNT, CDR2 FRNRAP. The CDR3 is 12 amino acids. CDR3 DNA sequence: TGTGCTAGTGGTCTCAGGGGGGAAAAACTGTTTTTT. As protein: CASGLRGEKLFF.

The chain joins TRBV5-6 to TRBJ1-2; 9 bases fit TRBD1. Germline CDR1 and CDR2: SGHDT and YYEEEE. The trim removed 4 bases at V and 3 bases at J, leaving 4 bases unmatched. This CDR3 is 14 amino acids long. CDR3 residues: CASSRDRAYYGYTF. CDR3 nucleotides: TGTGCCAGCAGCCGGGACAGGGCCTACTATGGCTACACCTTC.

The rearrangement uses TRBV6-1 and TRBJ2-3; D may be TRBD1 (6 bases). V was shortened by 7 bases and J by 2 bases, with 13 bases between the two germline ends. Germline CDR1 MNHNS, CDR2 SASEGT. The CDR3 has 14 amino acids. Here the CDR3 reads CASTRGGFTDTQYF. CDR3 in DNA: TGTGCCAGCACCAGAGGGGGATTCACAGATACGCAGTATTTT.

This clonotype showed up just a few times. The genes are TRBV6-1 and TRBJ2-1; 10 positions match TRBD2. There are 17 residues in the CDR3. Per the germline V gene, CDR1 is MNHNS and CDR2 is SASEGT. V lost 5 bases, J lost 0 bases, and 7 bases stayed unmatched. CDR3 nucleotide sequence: TGTGCCAGCAGTAAACTAGCGGGGCACAGCTCCTACAATGAGCAGTTCTTC. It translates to CASSKLAGHSSYNEQFF.

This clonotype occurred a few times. The CDR3, as DNA: TGTGCCAGCACCAGGAACAGGAATTCACCCCTCCACTTT. This sequence encodes CASTRNRNSPLHF. The chain is built from TRBV6-1 and TRBJ1-6; possibly TRBD1 for D (5 bases). Germline V CDR1 and CDR2: MNHNS, SASEGT. CDR3 size: 13 residues. Trimming left V 7 bases short and J 7 bases short, with 11 bases between.

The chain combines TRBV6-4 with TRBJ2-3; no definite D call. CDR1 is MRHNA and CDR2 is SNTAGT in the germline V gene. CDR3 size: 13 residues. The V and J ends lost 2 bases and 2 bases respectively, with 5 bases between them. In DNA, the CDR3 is TGTGCCAGCAGTGACAGGGTCACAGATACGCAGTATTTT. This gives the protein CASSDRVTDTQYF.

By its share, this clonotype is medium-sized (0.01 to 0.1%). CDR3 DNA: TGTGCCAGTAGTATGAGTACCCTCCAGGGGCGTTTTTATGGCTACACCTTC. It yields the protein CASSMSTLQGRFYGYTF. This sequence joins TRBV19 and TRBJ1-2; possible D gene TRBD1, 6 bases. This CDR3 is 17 amino acids long. Germline V gene data show CDR1 as LNHDA and CDR2 as SQIVND (reference sequence). The ends were cut back, 3 bases at V and 5 bases at J, with 22 bases in the middle.

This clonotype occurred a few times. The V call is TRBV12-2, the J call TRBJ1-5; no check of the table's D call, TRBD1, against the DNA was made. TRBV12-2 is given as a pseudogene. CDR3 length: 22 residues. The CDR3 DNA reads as TGTGCAAGTCGCTCTCGACGGGGGGCCGGGACAGGTAATTCTTATAGCAATCAGCCCCAGCATTTT. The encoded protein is CASRSRRGAGTGNSYSNQPQHF.

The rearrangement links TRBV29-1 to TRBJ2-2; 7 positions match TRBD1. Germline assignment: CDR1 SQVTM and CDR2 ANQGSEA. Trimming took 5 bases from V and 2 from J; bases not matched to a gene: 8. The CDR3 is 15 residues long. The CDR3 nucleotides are TGCAGCGTTTCTCTAGGGGGCCTAAACACCGGGGAGCTGTTTTTT. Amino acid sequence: CSVSLGGLNTGELFF.

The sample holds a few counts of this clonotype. CDR3 coding DNA: TGTGCCAGCAGCTGGAGACCGGACAGGGCTTTGAACACTGAAGCTTTCTTT. The encoded protein is CASSWRPDRALNTEAFF. The chain joins TRBV11-3 to TRBJ1-1, with TRBD1 matching 8 bases. V lost 4 bases and J lost 0; bases outside the gene matches: 10. Germline V gene lookup returns CDR1 SGHNT and CDR2 YENEEA. The CDR3 length is 17 residues.

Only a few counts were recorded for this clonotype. Here the CDR3 reads CSAIPTYLGGETQYF. The CDR3 bases are TGCAGTGCTATTCCGACTTATCTAGGGGGAGAGACCCAGTACTTC. V is TRBV20-1 and J is TRBJ2-5, with D possibly matching TRBD1 (6 bases). V shed 4 bases and J shed 4 bases, with 19 bases lying between them. The CDR3 extends over 15 amino acids. The germline V gene has CDR1 DFQATT and CDR2 SNEGSKA (reference sequence).

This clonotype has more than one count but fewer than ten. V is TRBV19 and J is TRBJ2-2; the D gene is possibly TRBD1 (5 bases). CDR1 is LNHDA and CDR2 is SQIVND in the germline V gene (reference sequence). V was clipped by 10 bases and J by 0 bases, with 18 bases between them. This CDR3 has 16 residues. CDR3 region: CATAPPTAANTGELFF. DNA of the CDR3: TGTGCCACCGCCCCCCCGACAGCCGCGAACACCGGGGAGCTGTTTTTT.

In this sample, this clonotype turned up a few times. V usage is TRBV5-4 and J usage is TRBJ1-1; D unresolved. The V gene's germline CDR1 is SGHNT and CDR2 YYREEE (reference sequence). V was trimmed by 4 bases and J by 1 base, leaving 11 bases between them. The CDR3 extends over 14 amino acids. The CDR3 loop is CASSPQWPNTEAFF. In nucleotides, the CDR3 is TGTGCCAGCAGCCCACAGTGGCCGAACACTGAAGCTTTCTTT.